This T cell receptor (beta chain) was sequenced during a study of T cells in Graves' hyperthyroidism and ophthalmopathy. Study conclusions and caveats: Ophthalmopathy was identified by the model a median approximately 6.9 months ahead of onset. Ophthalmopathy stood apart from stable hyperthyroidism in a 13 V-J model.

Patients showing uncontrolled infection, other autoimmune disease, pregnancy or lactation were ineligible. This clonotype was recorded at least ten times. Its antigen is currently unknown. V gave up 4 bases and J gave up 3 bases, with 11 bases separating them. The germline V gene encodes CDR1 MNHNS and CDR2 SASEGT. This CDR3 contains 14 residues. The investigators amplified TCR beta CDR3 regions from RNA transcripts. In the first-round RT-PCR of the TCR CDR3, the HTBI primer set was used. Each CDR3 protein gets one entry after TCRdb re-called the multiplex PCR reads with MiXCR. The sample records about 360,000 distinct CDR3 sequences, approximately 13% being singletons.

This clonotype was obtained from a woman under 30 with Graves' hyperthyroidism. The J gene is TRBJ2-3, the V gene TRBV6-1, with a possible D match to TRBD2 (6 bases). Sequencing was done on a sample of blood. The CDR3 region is CASSVTGTTDTQYF. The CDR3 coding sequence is TGTGCCAGCAGTGTTACCGGGACTACAGATACGCAGTATTTT.